What follows are 3 T cell receptor beta chains derived from one specimen sequenced in a study of blood T cells in healthy people across ages. The authors ran a second PCR of roughly 6 to 12 cycles using a sample-barcoded 5' primer and a J-beta primer mix. A single record per CDR3 protein comes from TCRdb applying MiXCR to the 5' RACE reads. The data contain more than 800,000 distinct CDR3 sequences, 29% of them singletons. The sample comprised blood. The receptors stem from a woman older than 75 in good health.

This clonotype was detected a few times. A much larger clone differs by one base, so this may be a read error. The rearrangement uses TRBV20-1 and TRBJ2-5; 8 bases fit TRBD1. This CDR3 region has 13 residues. V dropped 4 bases and J dropped 11; count of bases not matched to a gene: 12. CDR1 DFQATT and CDR2 SNEGSKA come from the germline V gene (reference sequence). CDR3 protein: CSAIKTGANEQYF. DNA of the CDR3: TGCAGTGCTATAAAGACAGGGGCGAATGAGCAGTACTTC.

Concerning this clonotype: At one end the junction does not follow the germline gene, possibly because of a read error. The chain recombines TRBV5-1 with TRBJ1-5; D is perhaps TRBD1 (5 bases). Germline CDR1 SGHRS, CDR2 YFSETQ. The CDR3 runs to 14 residues. The CDR3 is CASSLDSSNQPQNF. The CDR3 DNA reads as TGCGCCAGCAGCCTTGACAGTTCTAATCAGCCCCAGAATTTT.

This clonotype was seen ten or more times. The chain combines TRBV27 with TRBJ2-5; a weak D match, TRBD1 (5 bases). The CDR3 consists of 14 residues. CDR1 is MNHEY, CDR2 SMNVEV, per germline (reference sequence). The V end lost 5 bases, the J end lost 1 base, and 11 bases lay between the germline ends. The CDR3 DNA is TGTGCCAGCAGTAAGGGGCAAGCCCAAGAGACCCAGTACTTC. This encodes CASSKGQAQETQYF.